The 29 T cell receptor beta chains below were found in one sample sequenced in a study of graft-versus-host responses after intestinal transplantation. The data were produced by immunoSEQ multiplex PCR, yet TCRdb's version contains in-frame clones alone and is incomplete. The sample carries 65,000 to 85,000 clones, approximately 92% recorded once. Specimen: bone marrow, collected 734 days after intestinal transplantation. All receptors come from a human patient who received an intestinal transplant, so some T cells may come from the graft donor.

The chain joins TRBV19 to TRBJ2-7, with TRBD1 matching over 10 bases. This CDR3 spans 14 amino acids. Trimming took 7 bases from V and 6 from J; bases not matched to a gene: 9. The V gene's germline CDR1 is LNHDA and CDR2 SQIVND (reference sequence). CDR3 nucleotide sequence: TGTGCCAGTACCCCCGGGACAGGGGCGGTCGAGCAGTACTTC. Encoded protein: CASTPGTGAVEQYF.

The CDR3 DNA follows: TGTGCCAGCAGCGCCAACTCCTACGAGCAGTACTTC. This codes for CASSANSYEQYF. The chain carries TRBV9 and TRBJ2-7; D not resolved. Germline CDR1 reads SGDLS; CDR2 reads YYNGEE. V was cut by 3 bases and J by 0 bases, with 4 bases left in between. This CDR3 region has 12 residues.

This clone was found once. This chain connects TRBV4-1 to TRBJ1-2; D possibly corresponds to TRBD1 (6 bases). CDR1 is MGHRA, CDR2 YSYEKL, per germline. This CDR3 comprises 17 residues. The germline V and J ends were trimmed by 4 bases and 7 bases, with 25 bases remaining between them. The CDR3 DNA reads as TGCGCCAGCAGCCCCGGCCGCAGGGGACGCTGGGCGGGTGGCTACACCTTC. It translates to CASSPGRRGRWAGGYTF.

This chain connects TRBV4-1 to TRBJ2-2; D might be TRBD2 (5 bases). Trimming took 8 bases from V and 0 from J, leaving 19 bases between them. The CDR3 has 17 residues. Per the germline V gene, CDR1 is MGHRA and CDR2 is YSYEKL. The CDR3 region has the DNA TGCGCCAGCCGCGCCAATTCCTGGGGAGCGAACACCGGGGAGCTGTTTTTT. Amino acids: CASRANSWGANTGELFF.

The rearrangement links TRBV29-1 to TRBJ2-7, with TRBD2 identical over 10 bases. V lost 2 bases, J lost 6 bases, and 7 bases stayed unmatched. Germline V CDR1 and CDR2: SQVTM, ANQGSEA. This CDR3 comprises 14 residues. This CDR3 reads CSVESLAGVGEQYF. The CDR3 DNA follows: TGCAGCGTTGAATCGCTAGCGGGAGTAGGCGAGCAGTACTTC.

This sequence joins TRBV15 and TRBJ2-1; 9 bases fit TRBD2. Germline CDR1 and CDR2: LNHNV and YYDKDF (reference sequence). V gave up 3 bases and J gave up 4 bases; unmatched junction bases: 7. CDR3 length equals 16 residues. CDR3 sequence: CATSRMWRGGYNEQFF. The CDR3, as DNA: TGTGCCACCAGCAGGATGTGGCGGGGGGGTTACAATGAGCAGTTCTTC. The full variable domain, its missing parts supplied by reference TRBV15 and TRBJ2-1, is DAMVIQNPRYQVTQFGKPVTLSCSQTLNHNVMYWYQQKSSQAPKLLFHYYDKDFNNEADTPDNFQSRRPNTSFCFLDIRSPGLGDTAMYLCATSRMWRGGYNEQFFGPGTRLTVL.

The chain has TRBV27 and TRBJ2-7; 8 nucleotides align to TRBD1. The germline V gene has CDR1 MNHEY and CDR2 SMNVEV (reference sequence). The CDR3 is 13 amino acids. The V and J ends lost 8 bases and 4 bases, in that order; junction bases with no gene match: 7. The CDR3 sequence: CASGRTGMYEQYF. The CDR3 DNA is TGTGCCAGCGGGAGGACAGGGATGTACGAGCAGTACTTC.

This clone is medium-sized (0.01 to 0.1%). The chain combines TRBV11-2 with TRBJ2-7, with D perhaps matching TRBD1 (5 bases). Germline loops: CDR1 SGHAT, CDR2 FQNNGV. V dropped 0 bases and J dropped 1 base, with 7 bases sitting between them. CDR3 size: 14 residues. The CDR3 region is CASSLDAGSYEQYF. As DNA, the CDR3 is TGTGCCAGCAGCTTAGACGCAGGGTCCTACGAGCAGTACTTC.

This clone was counted a single time. The chain is built from TRBV7-2 and TRBJ2-7; D gene uncertain. CDR3 length: 13 amino acids. V lost 8 bases and J 2 bases, leaving 13 bases between the germline ends. Germline V gene data show CDR1 as SGHTA and CDR2 as FQGNSA. The CDR3 region has the DNA TGTGCCAGCGCCTTTGGGTTTCCCTACGAGCAGTACTTC. The encoded protein is CASAFGFPYEQYF.

The chain employs TRBV5-4 and TRBJ2-7, with D perhaps TRBD1 (5 bases). Deletions cut 9 bases from V and 0 bases from J, with 13 bases between. The CDR3 spans 13 residues. Germline V CDR1 and CDR2: SGHNT, YYREEE (reference sequence). This CDR3 reads CAIKQESSYEQYF. Here the CDR3 DNA reads TGTGCCATAAAACAGGAGAGCTCCTACGAGCAGTACTTC. Full variable domain (outside the CDR3, taken from reference TRBV5-4 and TRBJ2-7): ETGVTQSPTHLIKTRGQQVTLRCSSQSGHNTVSWYQQALGQGPQFIFQYYREEENGRGNFPPRFSGLQFPNYSSELNVNALELDDSALYLCAIKQESSYEQYFGPGTRLTVT.

This chain uses TRBV7-6 with TRBJ2-6, with 7 bases identical to TRBD2. The CDR3 sequence is 20 residues long. J lost 0 bases, V lost 1 base, and 12 bases had no gene match. Germline CDR1 reads SGHVS; CDR2 reads FNYEAQ. Here the CDR3 DNA reads TGTGCCAGCAGCTTAGTGGTTGCGGGGGTCCCCATCTCTGGGGCCAACGTCCTGACTTTC. This translates into CASSLVVAGVPISGANVLTF. Looking up the rest from reference TRBV7-6 and TRBJ2-6 gives the full variable domain: GAGVSQSPRYKVTKRGQDVALRCDPISGHVSLYWYRQALGQGPEFLTYFNYEAQQDKSGLPNDRFSAERPEGSISTLTIQRTEQRDSAMYRCASSLVVAGVPISGANVLTFGAGSRLTVL.

V is TRBV13 and J is TRBJ2-1, with 7 bases aligning to TRBD2. CDR3 size: 16 residues. The J segment lost 5 bases and the V segment lost 2 bases, leaving 9 bases of the junction unmatched. CDR1 and CDR2 from the germline V gene are PRHDT and FYEKMQ (reference sequence). The CDR3 spells CASSLRVAGVDNEQFF. The CDR3 DNA is TGTGCCAGCAGCTTAAGAGTGGCGGGAGTAGACAATGAGCAGTTCTTC.

Here the CDR3 DNA reads TGTGCCAGCAGTTTATTAAATGAGCAGTTCTTC. Its protein product is CASSLLNEQFF. The chain recombines TRBV27 with TRBJ2-1; D is unresolved. Trimming removed 1 base from V and 7 bases from J, with 2 bases in between. CDR1 is MNHEY and CDR2 is SMNVEV in the germline V gene (reference sequence). The CDR3 length is 11 residues.

The gene calls are TRBV6-1 and TRBJ2-7; possible D gene TRBD2, 5 bases. The germline V gene encodes CDR1 MNHNS and CDR2 SASEGT. The CDR3 consists of 17 residues. The V end lost 2 bases, the J end lost 0 bases, and 17 bases lay between the germline ends. CDR3 in amino acids: CASSEPARGTYSYEQYF. The CDR3, as DNA: TGTGCCAGCAGTGAACCTGCCCGGGGTACCTACTCCTACGAGCAGTACTTC.

The chain employs TRBV9 and TRBJ1-1; weak D call: TRBD1 (6 bases). V lost 4 bases and J 4 bases, leaving 20 bases between the germline ends. The CDR3 length is 16 residues. Per the germline V gene, CDR1 is SGDLS and CDR2 is YYNGEE. The CDR3 DNA follows: TGTGCCAGCAGCTCCATAATAGGGGGTTCAGGCACTGAAGCTTTCTTT. This encodes CASSSIIGGSGTEAFF.

J is TRBJ1-2 and V is TRBV4-1, with TRBD1 matching over 7 bases. Germline trimming cut 2 bases from V and 6 bases from J; bases unmatched to any gene: 9. The CDR3 has 15 residues. Germline CDR1 is MGHRA and CDR2 is YSYEKL. The CDR3 spells CASSQNTGDPDGYTF. The DNA for the CDR3 is TGCGCCAGCAGCCAAAATACAGGGGATCCAGATGGCTACACCTTC.

The chain links TRBV6-1 to TRBJ2-1, with 15 bases fitting TRBD2. From germline, CDR1 is MNHNS and CDR2 SASEGT. This CDR3 spans 15 amino acids. J lost 7 bases, V lost 6 bases, and 4 bases had no gene match. In nucleotides, the CDR3 is TGTGCCAGCAGGGGACTAGCGGGAGGTGAGAATGAGCAGTTCTTC. Amino acids: CASRGLAGGENEQFF.

This chain connects TRBV28 to TRBJ1-2; D unclear. Germline loops: CDR1 MDHEN, CDR2 SYDVKM. V gave up 3 bases and J gave up 0 bases, with 11 bases separating them. The CDR3 runs 15 residues. CDR3 region: CASSFPAEANYGYTF. The CDR3 nucleotides are TGTGCCAGCAGTTTTCCTGCAGAAGCTAACTATGGCTACACCTTC.

V usage is TRBV5-1 and J usage is TRBJ2-1; 9 bases agree with TRBD2. The CDR3 length is 15 residues. Germline CDR1 reads SGHRS; CDR2 reads YFSETQ. V shed 1 base, J shed 4 bases, and the junction held 3 bases outside the gene matches. The CDR3 sequence is CASSLSSGDYNEQFF. In DNA, the CDR3 is TGCGCCAGCAGCTTGTCTAGCGGGGATTACAATGAGCAGTTCTTC.

CDR3 sequence (DNA): TGTGCCAGCAGCCAAGGGACAGGGGTATCCTACAATGAGCAGTTCTTC. Translating it yields CASSQGTGVSYNEQFF. V and J are TRBV4-2 and TRBJ2-1; 9 positions match TRBD1. The junction had 2 bases not matched to a gene; V was cut back by 1 base and J by 1 base. Germline V gives CDR1 LGHNA, CDR2 YNFKEQ. The CDR3 runs to 16 residues.

The chain has TRBV21-1 and TRBJ2-1; the D segment call TRBD1 is taken from the table without a DNA check. TRBV21-1 is marked as a pseudogene. This CDR3 has 16 amino acids. The DNA of the CDR3 is TGTGCCAGCAGCAAAGCAGGCAGGGTGGGTTACAATGAGCAGTTCTTC. Protein: CASSKAGRVGYNEQFF.

The chain joins TRBV6-6 to TRBJ2-1, with TRBD2 as a possible D gene (6 bases). The CDR3 has 14 residues. CDR1 is MNHNY and CDR2 is SVGAGI in the germline V gene (reference sequence). V lost 2 bases, J lost 3 bases, and 8 bases lay in between. CDR3 region: CASSYGGNYNEQFF. DNA of the CDR3: TGTGCCAGCAGTTACGGGGGGAACTACAATGAGCAGTTCTTC.

This rearrangement joins TRBV6-5 to TRBJ1-1; D is ambiguous. Germline CDR1 MNHEY, CDR2 SVGAGI. V was shortened by 5 bases and J by 5 bases, with 6 bases between the two germline ends. The length of the CDR3 is 11 residues. The CDR3 loop reads CASSAGTEAFF. The CDR3 nucleotides read TGTGCCAGCAGTGCCGGGACTGAAGCTTTCTTT.

The chain combines TRBV7-9 with TRBJ1-1; 7 bases agree with TRBD1. In germline, CDR1 is SEHNR, CDR2 FQNEAQ (reference sequence). V shed 8 bases, J shed 3 bases, and the junction held 12 bases outside the gene matches. The CDR3 covers 15 residues. This chain's CDR3 is CASPQGEGRDTEAFF. The CDR3 bases are TGTGCCAGCCCGCAGGGGGAGGGGCGAGACACTGAAGCTTTCTTT.

The rearrangement joins TRBV7-9 to TRBJ2-3; TRBD2 aligns across 12 bases. V gave up 3 bases and J gave up 3 bases; unmatched junction bases: 4. The CDR3 consists of 16 residues. The germline V gene has CDR1 SEHNR and CDR2 FQNEAQ (reference sequence). CDR3 protein: CASSFGLAGGTDTQYF. CDR3 sequence (DNA): TGTGCCAGCAGCTTTGGTCTAGCGGGAGGGACAGATACGCAGTATTTT.

This rearrangement joins TRBV2 to TRBJ2-3, with 7 bases aligning to TRBD2. V was clipped by 4 bases and J by 0 bases; unmatched bases: 4. Germline V gene data show CDR1 as SNHLY and CDR2 as FYNNEI. The length of the CDR3 is 15 residues. CDR3 in amino acids: CASSVLAESTDTQYF. The DNA for the CDR3 is TGTGCCAGCAGTGTCCTAGCGGAGAGCACAGATACGCAGTATTTT.

V usage is TRBV9 and J usage is TRBJ1-3, with TRBD1 identical over 9 bases. Germline V lookup: CDR1 SGDLS, CDR2 YYNGEE. J gave up 4 bases and V 0 bases, and 8 bases lay outside the gene matches. CDR3 size: 17 residues. In nucleotides, the CDR3 is TGTGCCAGCAGCGTAGACCCCACAGGGGGCAGGGGAAACACCATATATTTT. Amino acids: CASSVDPTGGRGNTIYF.

This clone occurred once. The chain uses TRBV11-1 and TRBJ2-3, with D tentatively TRBD1 (5 bases). Trimming left V 5 bases short and J 4 bases short, with 16 bases between. This CDR3 spans 15 amino acids. The germline V gene has CDR1 SGHAT and CDR2 FQDESV (reference sequence). The CDR3 sequence: CASSQGGEYADTQYF. In DNA form, the CDR3 reads TGTGCCAGCAGCCAGGGTGGGGAATACGCAGATACGCAGTATTTT.

The genes are TRBV27 and TRBJ2-7; D unresolved. The CDR3 length is 13 residues. Germline V lookup: CDR1 MNHEY, CDR2 SMNVEV (reference sequence). Trimming took off 6 bases at V and 0 bases at J, with 9 bases between the two ends. The CDR3, as DNA: TGTGCCAGCAGCCCCACCCCCTCCTACGAGCAGTACTTC. Amino acids: CASSPTPSYEQYF.